One sample yielded the 9 T cell receptor beta chains listed below, sequenced in a study of blood T cells in healthy people across ages. A sample-barcoded 5' primer and a J-beta primer mix were used in a second PCR of about 7 to 12 cycles. MiXCR, applied by TCRdb to the 5' RACE reads, yields one record per CDR3 protein. The sample holds about 1.4 million distinct CDR3 sequences, roughly 64% seen once. The sample consisted of blood. These receptors were taken from a man younger than 35 in good health.

J is TRBJ2-1 and V is TRBV3-1, with D unresolved. CDR3 size: 16 residues. The V gene's germline CDR1 is LGHDT and CDR2 YNNKEL (reference sequence). Between the trimmed V and J ends, which lost 4 bases and 6 bases, there was a span of 19 bases. The CDR3 DNA is TGTGCCAGCAGCCCGCTTCGTCCCACCCTCGGCAATGAGCAGTTCTTC. Its protein is CASSPLRPTLGNEQFF.

The CDR3 here is CASSGLKGVGNTIYF. Here the CDR3 DNA reads TGTGCCAGCAGTGGCCTGAAGGGTGTAGGAAACACCATATATTTT. J is TRBJ1-3 and V is TRBV2; D not resolved. CDR1 SNHLY and CDR2 FYNNEI come from the germline V gene. Trimming removed 4 bases at V and 4 bases at J, with 14 bases between. The CDR3 loop spans 15 amino acids.

This chain links TRBV20-1 with TRBJ2-2; a possible D gene is TRBD2 (6 bases). The CDR3 totals 15 residues. Trimming shortened V by 3 bases and J by 1 base, and 12 bases separated the two germline ends. CDR1 DFQATT and CDR2 SNEGSKA come from the germline V gene (reference sequence). The DNA of the CDR3 is TGCAGTGCTAGTGGCGCGGGGCAGAACACCGGGGAGCTGTTTTTT. Its translation is CSASGAGQNTGELFF.

V and J are TRBV15 and TRBJ2-3, with D possibly being TRBD2 (7 bases). Trimming cost V 4 bases and J 3 bases, with 14 bases left between them. The CDR3 sequence is 15 residues long. Germline CDR1 and CDR2: LNHNV and YYDKDF (reference sequence). The CDR3 DNA reads as TGTGCCACCAGCAAAGAGGGGGGGGGGACAGATACGCAGTATTTT. Its translation: CATSKEGGGTDTQYF.

In its sample, this clonotype was seen a few times. The rearrangement joins TRBV7-2 to TRBJ1-2, with D uncertain. This CDR3 is built from 13 residues. Trimming removed 6 bases at V and 4 bases at J, with 12 bases between. CDR1 and CDR2 (germline): SGHTA, FQGNSA. This CDR3 reads CASSPDTSYGYTF. DNA for the CDR3: TGTGCCAGCAGTCCCGACACCTCCTATGGCTACACCTTC.

The J gene is TRBJ2-1, the V gene TRBV12-3 or TRBV12-4, with TRBD2 identical over 10 bases. V dropped 6 bases and J dropped 7; count of bases not matched to a gene: 9. CDR3 length equals 15 residues. The CDR3 loop reads CASSLTSGNRNEQFF. In DNA, the CDR3 is TGTGCCAGCAGCCTAACTAGCGGGAATAGGAATGAGCAGTTCTTC.

Concerning this clonotype: The junction differs from germline at one of its ends, possibly a read error. Here the CDR3 reads CASSDSDLTGNTF. The DNA for the CDR3 is TGTGCCAGCAGTGACTCCGACCTGACAGGGAACACCTTC. The rearrangement links TRBV6-5 to TRBJ1-2; 7 bases align to TRBD1. Looked up from germline, CDR1 is MNHEY and CDR2 is SVGAGI. This CDR3 contains 13 residues.

The CDR3 coding sequence is TGCAGTGCTACATTACATTTTCGTGGGGAGCAGTACTTC. Amino acids: CSATLHFRGEQYF. The gene calls are TRBV20-1 and TRBJ2-7, with D uncertain. CDR1 and CDR2 from the germline V gene are DFQATT and SNEGSKA (reference sequence). CDR3 length: 13 residues. V was shortened by 4 bases and J by 7 bases, with 17 bases between the two germline ends.

V gene TRBV3-1 combines with J gene TRBJ2-1, with a tentative D call TRBD2 (6 bases). The germline V gene has CDR1 LGHDT and CDR2 YNNKEL (reference sequence). This CDR3 spans 16 amino acids. With 1 base removed from V and 5 bases from J, the gap between germline ends came to 15 bases. The CDR3 DNA follows: TGTGCCAGCAGCCAAGGTGTGCGGGGACGCAACAATGAGCAGTTCTTC. Translating it yields CASSQGVRGRNNEQFF.